This TCR beta chain was obtained from a study of neurological immune-mediated disorders. Findings of the study overall: For the multiple sclerosis repertoire cluster, no association with any clinical or MRI feature was found.

CDR1 and CDR2 from the germline V gene are SGHRS and YFSETQ. V gave up 2 bases and J gave up 0 bases; unmatched junction bases: 3. This CDR3 contains 15 residues. Each CDR3 protein gets one entry after TCRdb re-called the 5' RACE reads with MiXCR. The sample comprises about 120,000 distinct CDR3 sequences, roughly 3.2% of which are singletons, and about 1.2% rests with the top ten. This clonotype was seen repeatedly, ten times or more. Its target is not known. Sequences were obtained from PBMCs. This clonotype originated in a woman aged 25-40 years with multiple sclerosis. The V call is TRBV5-1, the J call TRBJ1-1, with TRBD1 identical over 8 bases. CDR3 nucleotides: TGCGCCAGCAGCTTCCGGGACAGGATGAACACTGAAGCTTTCTTT. Translating it yields CASSFRDRMNTEAFF.